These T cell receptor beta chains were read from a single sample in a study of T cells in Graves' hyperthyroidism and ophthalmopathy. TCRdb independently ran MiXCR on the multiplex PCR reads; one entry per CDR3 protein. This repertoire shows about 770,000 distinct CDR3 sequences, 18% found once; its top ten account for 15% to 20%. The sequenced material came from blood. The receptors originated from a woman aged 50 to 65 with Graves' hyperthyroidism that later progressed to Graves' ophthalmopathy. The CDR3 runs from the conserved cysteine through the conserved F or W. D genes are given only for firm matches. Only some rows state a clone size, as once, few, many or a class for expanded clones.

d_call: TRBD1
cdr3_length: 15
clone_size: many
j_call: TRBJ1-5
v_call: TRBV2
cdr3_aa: CASTLMGTGDQPQHF
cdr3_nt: TGTGCCAGCACCCTGATGGGGACAGGGGACCAGCCCCAGCATTTT

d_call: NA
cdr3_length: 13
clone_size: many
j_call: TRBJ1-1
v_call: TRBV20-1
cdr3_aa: CSARVGRGTEAFF
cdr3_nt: TGCAGTGCTAGAGTTGGCAGGGGTACTGAAGCTTTCTTT

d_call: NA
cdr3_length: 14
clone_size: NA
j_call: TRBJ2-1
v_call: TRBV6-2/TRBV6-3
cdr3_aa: CASSYSSPANEQFF
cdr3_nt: TGTGCCAGCAGTTACTCGTCGCCGGCTAATGAGCAGTTCTTC

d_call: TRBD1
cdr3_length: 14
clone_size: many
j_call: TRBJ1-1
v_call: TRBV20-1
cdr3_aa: CSASWDRLNTEAFF
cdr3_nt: TGCAGTGCTAGCTGGGACAGGCTGAACACTGAAGCTTTCTTT

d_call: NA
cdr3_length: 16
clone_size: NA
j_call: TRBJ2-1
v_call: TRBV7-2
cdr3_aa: CASSLSSGAGFNEQFF
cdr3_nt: TGTGCCAGCAGCCTCAGTTCGGGGGCAGGGTTTAATGAGCAGTTCTTC

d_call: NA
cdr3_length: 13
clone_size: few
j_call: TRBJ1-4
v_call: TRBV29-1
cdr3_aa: CSVVGTDLGKLFF
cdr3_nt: TGCAGCGTTGTCGGGACCGATCTTGGAAAACTGTTTTTT

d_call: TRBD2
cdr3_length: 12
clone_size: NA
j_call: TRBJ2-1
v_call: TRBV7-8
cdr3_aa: CAGRGEDNEQFF
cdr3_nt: TGTGCCGGGCGGGGGGAAGACAATGAGCAGTTCTTC

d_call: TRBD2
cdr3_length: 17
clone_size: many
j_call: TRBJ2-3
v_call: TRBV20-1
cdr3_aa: CSAPTSGGALRTDTQYF
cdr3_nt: TGCAGTGCTCCCACTAGCGGGGGGGCCCTTAGGACAGATACGCAGTATTTT

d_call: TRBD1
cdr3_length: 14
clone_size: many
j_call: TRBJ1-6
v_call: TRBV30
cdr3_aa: CAWRGTGGSSPLHF
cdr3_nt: TGTGCCTGGAGAGGGACAGGGGGCTCTTCACCCCTCCACTTT

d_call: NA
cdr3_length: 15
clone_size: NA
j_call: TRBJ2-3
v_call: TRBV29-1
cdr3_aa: CSVEVTGALTDTQYF
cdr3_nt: TGCAGCGTTGAAGTAACGGGGGCCCTCACAGATACGCAGTATTTT

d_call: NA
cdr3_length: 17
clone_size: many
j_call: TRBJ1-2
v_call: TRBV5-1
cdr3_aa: CASSLGPLGGINYGYTF
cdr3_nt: TGCGCCAGCAGCTTGGGACCCCTTGGGGGGATCAACTATGGCTACACCTTC

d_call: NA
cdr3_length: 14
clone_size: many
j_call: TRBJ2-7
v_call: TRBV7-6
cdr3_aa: CASSSVLGPYEQYF
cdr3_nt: TGTGCCAGCAGCTCCGTGTTGGGGCCCTACGAGCAGTACTTC

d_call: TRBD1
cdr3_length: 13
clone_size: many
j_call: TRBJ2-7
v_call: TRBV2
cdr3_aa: CASRPTGVREQYF
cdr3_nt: TGTGCCAGCAGGCCGACAGGGGTGAGGGAGCAGTACTTC

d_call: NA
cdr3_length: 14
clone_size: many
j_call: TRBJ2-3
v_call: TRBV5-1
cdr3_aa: CASSIEGGTDTQYF
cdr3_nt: TGCGCCAGCAGCATCGAGGGGGGCACAGATACGCAGTATTTT

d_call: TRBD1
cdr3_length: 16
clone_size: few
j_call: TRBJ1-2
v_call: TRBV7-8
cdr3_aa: CASSSTFKTGVGGYTF
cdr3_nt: TGTGCCAGCAGCTCTACCTTTAAGACAGGGGTCGGGGGCTACACCTTC

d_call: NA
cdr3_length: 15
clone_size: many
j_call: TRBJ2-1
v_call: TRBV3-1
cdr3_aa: CASSQDFGTYNEQFF
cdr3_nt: TGTGCCAGCAGCCAAGATTTCGGCACCTACAATGAGCAGTTCTTC

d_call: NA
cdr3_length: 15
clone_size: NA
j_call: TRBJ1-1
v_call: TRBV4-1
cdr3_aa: CASSQDGGGYTEAFF
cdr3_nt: TGCGCCAGCAGCCAAGATGGAGGGGGTTACACTGAAGCTTTCTTT

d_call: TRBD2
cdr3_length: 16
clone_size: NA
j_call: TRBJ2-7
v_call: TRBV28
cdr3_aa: CASSPGGTSGSYEQYF
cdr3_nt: TGTGCCAGCAGCCCAGGCGGGACTAGCGGAAGCTACGAGCAGTACTTC

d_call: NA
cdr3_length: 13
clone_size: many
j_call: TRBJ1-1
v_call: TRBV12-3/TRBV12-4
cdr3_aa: CASSFPGLTEAFF
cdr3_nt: TGTGCCAGCAGTTTCCCAGGACTTACTGAAGCTTTCTTT

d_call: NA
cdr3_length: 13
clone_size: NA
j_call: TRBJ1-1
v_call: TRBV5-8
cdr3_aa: CASNFGQNAEAFF
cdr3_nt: TGTGCCAGCAATTTTGGACAGAACGCTGAAGCTTTCTTT

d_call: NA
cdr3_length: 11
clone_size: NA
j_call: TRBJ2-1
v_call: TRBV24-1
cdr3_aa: CATGLGDAQFF
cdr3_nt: TGTGCCACCGGGCTCGGGGACGCACAGTTCTTC

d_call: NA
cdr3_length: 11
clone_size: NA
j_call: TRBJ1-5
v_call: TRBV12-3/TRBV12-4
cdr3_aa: CASSAQQPQHF
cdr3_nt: TGTGCCAGCAGTGCACAGCAGCCCCAGCATTTT

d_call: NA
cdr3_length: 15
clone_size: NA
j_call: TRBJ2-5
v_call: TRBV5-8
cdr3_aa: CASSRLEGFVETQYF
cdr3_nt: TGTGCCAGCAGCCGGTTAGAGGGGTTTGTGGAGACCCAGTACTTC

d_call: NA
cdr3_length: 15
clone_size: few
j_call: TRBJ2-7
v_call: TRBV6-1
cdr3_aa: CASSNPTETSYEQYF
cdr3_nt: TGTGCCAGCAGTAACCCGACCGAAACCTCCTACGAGCAGTACTTC

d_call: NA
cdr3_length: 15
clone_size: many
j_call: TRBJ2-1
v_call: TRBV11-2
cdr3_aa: CASSSWASRYNEQFF
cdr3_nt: TGTGCCAGCAGCTCCTGGGCCTCCCGGTACAATGAGCAGTTCTTC

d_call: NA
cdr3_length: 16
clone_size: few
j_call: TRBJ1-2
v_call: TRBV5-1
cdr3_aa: CASSFEWTDFNYGYTF
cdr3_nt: TGCGCCAGCAGCTTCGAATGGACAGATTTTAACTATGGCTACACCTTC

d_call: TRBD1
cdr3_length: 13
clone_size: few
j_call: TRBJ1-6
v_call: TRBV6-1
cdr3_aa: CASSEDRESPLHF
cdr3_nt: TGTGCCAGCAGTGAGGACAGGGAATCACCCCTCCACTTT

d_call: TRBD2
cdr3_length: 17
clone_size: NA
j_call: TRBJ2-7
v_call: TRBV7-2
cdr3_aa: CASSFRLAGVLSYEQYF
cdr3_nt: TGTGCCAGCAGCTTTCGATTAGCGGGGGTCCTTTCCTACGAGCAGTACTTC

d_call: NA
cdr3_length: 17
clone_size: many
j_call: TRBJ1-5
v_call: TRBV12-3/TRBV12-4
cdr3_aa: CASSLIREAISNQPQHF
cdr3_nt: TGTGCCAGCAGTTTAATTAGGGAGGCCATTAGCAATCAGCCCCAGCATTTT

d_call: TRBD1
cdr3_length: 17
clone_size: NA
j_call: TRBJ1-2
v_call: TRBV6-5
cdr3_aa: CASSYGPFGQGDYGYTF
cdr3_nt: TGTGCCAGCAGTTACGGACCTTTTGGACAGGGGGACTATGGCTACACCTTC

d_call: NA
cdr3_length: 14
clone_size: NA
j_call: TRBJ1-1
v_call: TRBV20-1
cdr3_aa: CSALIPTGGTEAFF
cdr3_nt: TGCAGTGCCCTCATACCGACAGGAGGGACTGAAGCTTTCTTT

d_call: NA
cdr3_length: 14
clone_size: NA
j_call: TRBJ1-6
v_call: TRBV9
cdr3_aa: CASSVADADSPLHF
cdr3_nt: TGTGCCAGCAGCGTAGCCGATGCAGATTCACCCCTCCACTTT

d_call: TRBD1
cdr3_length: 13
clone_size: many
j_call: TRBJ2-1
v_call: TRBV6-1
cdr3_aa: CASGIGQGDEQFF
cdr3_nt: TGTGCCAGCGGCATAGGACAGGGGGATGAGCAGTTCTTC

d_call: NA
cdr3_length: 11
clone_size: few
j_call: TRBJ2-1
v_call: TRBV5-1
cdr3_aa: CASHGASEQFF
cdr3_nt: TGCGCCAGCCACGGGGCAAGTGAGCAGTTCTTC

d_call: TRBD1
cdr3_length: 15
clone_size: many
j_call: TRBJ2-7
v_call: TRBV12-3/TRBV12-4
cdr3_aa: CASSSPGQGAPEQYF
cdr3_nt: TGTGCCAGCAGTTCACCGGGACAGGGGGCTCCCGAGCAGTACTTC

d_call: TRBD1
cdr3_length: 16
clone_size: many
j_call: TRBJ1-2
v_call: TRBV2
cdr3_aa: CASGGPGTGLVNGYTF
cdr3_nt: TGTGCCAGCGGAGGACCTGGGACAGGTCTTGTAAATGGCTACACCTTC

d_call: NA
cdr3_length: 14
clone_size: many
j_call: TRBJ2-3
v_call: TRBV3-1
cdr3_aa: CASSQDVTGDTQYF
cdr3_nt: TGTGCCAGCAGCCAAGACGTTACAGGGGATACGCAGTATTTT

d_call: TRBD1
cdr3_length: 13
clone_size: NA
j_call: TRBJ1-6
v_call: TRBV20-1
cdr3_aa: CSAGGQGVSPLHF
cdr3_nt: TGCAGTGCGGGGGGACAGGGGGTTTCACCCCTCCACTTT

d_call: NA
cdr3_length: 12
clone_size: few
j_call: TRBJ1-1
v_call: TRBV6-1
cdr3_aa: CASSQTVGEAFF
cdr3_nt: TGTGCCAGCAGCCAAACCGTAGGGGAAGCTTTCTTT

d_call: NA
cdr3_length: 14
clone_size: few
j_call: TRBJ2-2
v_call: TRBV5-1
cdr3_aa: CASAGQRNTGELFF
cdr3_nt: TGCGCCAGCGCCGGACAGCGCAACACCGGGGAGCTGTTTTTT

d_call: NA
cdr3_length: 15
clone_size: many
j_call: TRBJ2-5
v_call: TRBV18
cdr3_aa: CASSPEEGIEETQYF
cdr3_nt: TGTGCCAGCTCACCAGAGGAGGGAATCGAAGAGACCCAGTACTTC

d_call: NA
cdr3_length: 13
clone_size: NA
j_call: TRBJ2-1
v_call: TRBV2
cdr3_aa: CASSVGGNNERFF
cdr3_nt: TGTGCCAGCAGCGTGGGCGGAAACAATGAGCGGTTCTTC

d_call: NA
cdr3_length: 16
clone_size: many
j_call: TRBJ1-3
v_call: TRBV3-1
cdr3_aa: CASSQIRQHSGNTIYF
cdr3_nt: TGTGCCAGCAGCCAAATCCGACAGCATTCTGGAAACACCATATATTTT